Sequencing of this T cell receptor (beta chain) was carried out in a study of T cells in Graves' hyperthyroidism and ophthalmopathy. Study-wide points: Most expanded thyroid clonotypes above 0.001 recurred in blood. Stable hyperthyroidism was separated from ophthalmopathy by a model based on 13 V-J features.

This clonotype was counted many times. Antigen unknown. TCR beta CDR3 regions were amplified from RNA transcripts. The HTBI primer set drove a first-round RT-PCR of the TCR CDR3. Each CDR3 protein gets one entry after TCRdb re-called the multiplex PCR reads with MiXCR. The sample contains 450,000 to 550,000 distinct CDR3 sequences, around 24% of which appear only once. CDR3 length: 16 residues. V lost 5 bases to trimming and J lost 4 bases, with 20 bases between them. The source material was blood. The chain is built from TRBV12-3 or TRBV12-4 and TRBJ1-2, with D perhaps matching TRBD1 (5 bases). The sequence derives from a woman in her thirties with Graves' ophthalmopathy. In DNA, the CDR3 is TGTGCCAGCAGTCCAATCAGTTGGGGGGATGGCTATGGCTACACCTTC. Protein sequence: CASSPISWGDGYGYTF.